Below are 21 T cell receptor beta chains sequenced from a single sample in a study of T cells in Graves' hyperthyroidism and ophthalmopathy. Template material for amplifying TCR beta CDR3 regions consisted of RNA transcripts. First-round RT-PCR targeting the TCR CDR3 was performed with the HTBI primer set. TCRdb re-derived calls from the multiplex PCR reads in MiXCR, one entry per CDR3 protein. The sample has 650,000 to 750,000 distinct CDR3 sequences; 14% are singletons. The specimen was blood. These receptors originate from a woman between 18 and 29 years old with Graves' hyperthyroidism.

This clonotype was detected a few times. The conserved phenylalanine or tryptophan is not found at the CDR3 terminus, so this likely reflects a read error. The chain carries TRBV19 and TRBJ2-7; TRBD1 matches 8 bases. The CDR3 extends over 14 amino acids. CDR1 is LNHDA and CDR2 is SQIVND in the germline V gene (reference sequence). The junction had 7 bases not matched to a gene; V was cut back by 7 bases and J by 2 bases. Here the CDR3 reads CASTRTGSTYEQYL. DNA of the CDR3: TGTGCCAGTACCAGGACAGGGAGCACCTACGAGCAGTACCTC.

The chain has TRBV19 and TRBJ1-2; D call uncertain. The CDR3 is 14 residues long. V dropped 2 bases and J dropped 1 base, with 8 bases sitting between them. CDR1 and CDR2 from the germline V gene are LNHDA and SQIVND (reference sequence). In nucleotides, the CDR3 is TGTGCCAGTAGTATACTAGGGAGTAACTATGGCTACACCTTC. Its protein product is CASSILGSNYGYTF.

This clonotype was recorded many times. The chain joins TRBV12-3 or TRBV12-4 to TRBJ2-1; TRBD2 aligns across 8 bases. The CDR3 has 15 amino acids. V shed 6 bases, J shed 0 bases, and the junction held 4 bases outside the gene matches. CDR3: CASSISGNSYNEQFF. CDR3 sequence (DNA): TGTGCCAGCAGCATTAGCGGGAACTCCTACAATGAGCAGTTCTTC.

The rearrangement joins TRBV9 to TRBJ1-4, with D perhaps TRBD1 (6 bases). This CDR3 has 17 amino acids. V dropped 0 bases and J dropped 6 bases, with 18 bases sitting between them. The V gene's germline CDR1 is SGDLS and CDR2 YYNGEE. The CDR3 sequence is CASSVATGRGGDEKLFF. In DNA, the CDR3 is TGTGCCAGCAGCGTAGCTACAGGGCGCGGAGGGGATGAAAAACTGTTTTTT.

J is TRBJ1-2 and V is TRBV10-3; tentatively, D is TRBD1 (6 bases). The CDR3 contains 15 residues. V lost 5 bases to trimming and J lost 2 bases, with 15 bases between them. Germline lookup yields CDR1 ENHRY and CDR2 SYGVKD. The CDR3 DNA is TGTGCCATCAGTTATCCGACAGGAGGGAACTATGGCTACACCTTC. Amino acids: CAISYPTGGNYGYTF.

This clonotype was detected many times. The chain recombines TRBV14 with TRBJ2-3; 14 nucleotides agree with TRBD2. There are 16 residues in the CDR3. V lost 2 bases to trimming and J lost 3 bases; unmatched junction nucleotides: 1. The germline CDR1 and CDR2 sequences are SGHDN and FVKESK. The CDR3 nucleotides are TGTGCCAGCAGCCAACGGACTAGCGGGAGGACAGATACGCAGTATTTT. This encodes CASSQRTSGRTDTQYF.

Ten or more counts support this clonotype. The chain links TRBV4-1 to TRBJ1-1, with a weak D call TRBD1 (6 bases). Germline V gene sequence: CDR1 MGHRA, CDR2 YSYEKL. This CDR3 contains 14 residues. The V end lost 1 base, the J end lost 6 bases, and 12 bases lay between the germline ends. DNA of the CDR3: TGCGCCAGCAGCCAAGTCACAGGGTTCGCTGAAGCTTTCTTT. This gives the protein CASSQVTGFAEAFF.

This clonotype was picked up a small number of times. One end of the junction is discordant with germline, which a read error may explain. This sequence joins TRBV13 and TRBJ1-2; 11 nucleotides match TRBD1. This CDR3 spans 16 amino acids. Germline V lookup: CDR1 PRHDT, CDR2 FYEKMQ (reference sequence). DNA of the CDR3: TGTGTCAGCAGCCCACCCCTTCGGACAGGGGGCGATGGCTACACCTTC. Protein: CVSSPPLRTGGDGYTF.

This clonotype showed up just a few times. The CDR3 spells CASSFRLAETDNEQFF. CDR3 in DNA: TGTGCCAGCAGCTTTCGACTAGCCGAAACCGACAATGAGCAGTTCTTC. The chain combines TRBV5-6 with TRBJ2-1; 7 nucleotides line up with TRBD2. The V gene's germline CDR1 is SGHDT and CDR2 YYEEEE. This CDR3 contains 16 residues. The trim removed 2 bases at V and 5 bases at J, leaving 10 bases unmatched.

In this sample, this clonotype turned up a few times. The V call is TRBV3-1, the J call TRBJ2-1; D is ambiguous. Germline assignment: CDR1 LGHDT and CDR2 YNNKEL (reference sequence). This CDR3 has 16 residues. The V end was cut by 1 base, the J end by 2 bases, with 12 bases between. The chain's CDR3 is CASSQGLVATYNEQFF. CDR3 nucleotides: TGTGCCAGCAGCCAAGGTCTGGTAGCAACCTACAATGAGCAGTTCTTC.

This clonotype was picked up many times. The chain carries TRBV20-1 and TRBJ1-5; D gene unclear. The germline CDR1 and CDR2 sequences are DFQATT and SNEGSKA (reference sequence). The CDR3 runs to 15 residues. V dropped 1 base and J dropped 0 bases, with 10 bases sitting between them. CDR3 nucleotides: TGCAGTGCTAGAGCAGGCCGATATAGCAATCAGCCCCAGCATTTT. It codes for CSARAGRYSNQPQHF.

This clonotype occurred many times. This chain links TRBV6-2 or TRBV6-3 with TRBJ1-1; the D gene is possibly TRBD1 (6 bases). Germline V gene lookup returns CDR1 MNHEY and CDR2 SVGEGT. The CDR3 loop spans 15 amino acids. V gave up 5 bases and J gave up 0 bases, with 13 bases separating them. The CDR3 spells CASSQGGSVNTEAFF. As DNA, the CDR3 is TGTGCCAGCAGTCAAGGGGGTTCGGTGAACACTGAAGCTTTCTTT.

A note on this clonotype: A clone one base away is much larger, so this may be a read error. CDR3 protein: CASSYGTVRTEAFF. In DNA, the CDR3 is TGTGCCAGCAGTTACGGGACAGTTCGCACTGAAGCTTTCTTT. The rearrangement uses TRBV6-2 or TRBV6-3 and TRBJ1-1; 7 bases are a match to TRBD1. The CDR3 has 14 residues. The V segment lost 2 bases and the J segment 4 bases; nucleotides outside the gene matches: 4. Per germline, CDR1 MNHEY and CDR2 SVGEGT.

This clonotype was seen more than once but under ten times. CDR3 DNA sequence: TGTGCCAGCAGCACCGACGGACAGGGCCAAGAGACCCAGTACTTC. This encodes CASSTDGQGQETQYF. The chain has TRBV7-9 and TRBJ2-5, with 8 nucleotides matching TRBD1. The CDR3 consists of 15 residues. The V gene end was trimmed by 5 bases and the J gene end by 1 base; junction bases not matched to a gene: 6. Germline CDR1 is SEHNR and CDR2 is FQNEAQ (reference sequence).

The chain carries TRBV6-1 and TRBJ1-3; tentative D call: TRBD1 (6 bases). Trimming shortened V by 5 bases and J by 4 bases, and 18 bases separated the two germline ends. The germline CDR1 and CDR2 sequences are MNHNS and SASEGT. This CDR3 is built from 16 residues. The CDR3 sequence is CASSPATGRLGNTIYF. CDR3 in DNA: TGTGCCAGCAGTCCCGCGACAGGACGGCTAGGAAACACCATATATTTT.

This clonotype was detected only a few times. V gene TRBV20-1 combines with J gene TRBJ1-1; D is undetermined. Germline V gene sequence: CDR1 DFQATT, CDR2 SNEGSKA (reference sequence). CDR3 length equals 10 residues. V was shortened by 6 bases and J by 7 bases, with 9 bases between the two germline ends. CDR3 in amino acids: CSAREVEAFF. CDR3 coding DNA: TGCAGTGCGCGGGAAGTTGAAGCTTTCTTT.

This clonotype was counted at least ten times. This chain connects TRBV29-1 to TRBJ1-2; 8 bases match TRBD1. V shed 6 bases and J 4 bases; nucleotides not matched to a gene: 4. CDR1 is SQVTM, CDR2 ANQGSEA, per germline. There are 12 residues in the CDR3. The CDR3 region is CSVNRGSYGYTF. The CDR3 region has the DNA TGCAGCGTAAACAGGGGGTCCTATGGCTACACCTTC.

The V and J genes are TRBV20-1 and TRBJ1-4; 7 nucleotides agree with TRBD1. This CDR3 is built from 14 residues. J gave up 6 bases and V 2 bases, and 6 bases lay outside the gene matches. Germline loops: CDR1 DFQATT, CDR2 SNEGSKA (reference sequence). The CDR3 bases are TGCAGTGCTAGACCGACAGGGCGGGATGAAAAACTGTTTTTT. This encodes CSARPTGRDEKLFF.

The chain couples TRBV20-1 to TRBJ2-3; possibly TRBD1 for D (5 bases). V lost 5 bases, J lost 1 base, and 16 bases lay in between. This CDR3 spans 15 amino acids. Germline-derived CDR1 and CDR2 are DFQATT and SNEGSKA (reference sequence). The CDR3 nucleotides are TGCAGTGCTCCTGGGGCTCTGGCGGGCACAGATACGCAGTATTTT. It encodes CSAPGALAGTDTQYF.

In its sample, this clonotype was seen many times. The chain links TRBV7-8 to TRBJ2-1; 7 bases are a match to TRBD1. Trimming removed 1 base from V and 4 bases from J; junction bases left unmatched: 4. The V gene's germline CDR1 is SGHVS and CDR2 FQNEAQ. CDR3 size: 15 residues. CDR3 loop: CASSLGDSFYNEQFF. The CDR3 DNA sequence: TGTGCCAGCAGCTTAGGGGACAGTTTTTACAATGAGCAGTTCTTC. The full variable domain, rest sourced from reference TRBV7-8 and TRBJ2-1, is GAGVSQSPRYKVAKRGQDVALRCDPISGHVSLFWYQQALGQGPEFLTYFQNEAQLDKSGLPSDRFFAERPEGSVSTLKIQRTQQEDSAVYLCASSLGDSFYNEQFFGPGTRLTVL.

The chain employs TRBV7-7 and TRBJ2-7; TRBD2 matches at 7 bases. CDR1 and CDR2 (germline): SSHAT, FNYEAQ (reference sequence). The junction had 2 bases not matched to a gene; V was cut back by 4 bases and J by 2 bases. This CDR3 has 13 amino acids. CDR3 sequence: CASSSGTTYEQYF. The CDR3 DNA reads as TGTGCCAGCAGCTCCGGGACTACCTACGAGCAGTACTTC.